The 5 T cell receptor beta chains below were found in one sample sequenced in a study of control samples from healthy donors and cancer patients. Here immunoSEQ multiplex PCR was the method, and the copy in TCRdb shows in-frame clones only, minus some. The table lists about 140,000 clones, around 90% of them singletons. The sequenced material came from blood. These receptors originate from a man aged 18 to 29 in good health.

The chain employs TRBV6-5 and TRBJ1-1; 10 positions match TRBD1. Trimming took 5 bases from V and 6 from J; bases not matched to a gene: 6. The CDR3 loop spans 14 amino acids. CDR1 and CDR2 from the germline V gene are MNHEY and SVGAGI. The CDR3, as DNA: TGTGCCAGCAGTCGACAGGGGGCGAGGGCTGAAGCTTTCTTT. It is translated as CASSRQGARAEAFF.

The chain recombines TRBV6-5 with TRBJ1-2; TRBD1 aligns across 10 bases. The CDR3 runs 13 residues. Germline V gives CDR1 MNHEY, CDR2 SVGAGI. V dropped 5 bases and J dropped 8; count of bases not matched to a gene: 5. The CDR3 sequence is CASSRQGARGYTF. The CDR3 nucleotides read TGTGCCAGCAGTCGACAGGGGGCAAGAGGCTACACCTTC.

The CDR3 loop is CASSLRETQYF. Written as DNA, the CDR3 is TGTGCCAGCAGTTTAAGGGAGACCCAGTACTTC. The chain employs TRBV12-3 or TRBV12-4 and TRBJ2-5, with D hard to call. CDR3 length: 11 amino acids. V lost 2 bases to trimming and J lost 5 bases, with 3 bases between them.

The chain couples TRBV7-2 to TRBJ2-6; D may match TRBD1 or TRBD2 (5 bases each). This CDR3 has 15 amino acids. Trimming left V 4 bases short and J 2 bases short, with 9 bases between. CDR1 SGHTA and CDR2 FQGNSA come from the germline V gene. CDR3 coding DNA: TGTGCCAGCAGCTCGGGACCGGCTGGGGCCAACGTCCTGACTTTC. This sequence encodes CASSSGPAGANVLTF.

V and J are TRBV7-3 and TRBJ2-7, with a tentative D call TRBD2 (7 bases). Germline lookup yields CDR1 SGHTA and CDR2 FQGTGA. Trimming left V 5 bases short and J 0 bases short, with 14 bases between. This CDR3 contains 15 residues. CDR3 nucleotide sequence: TGTGCCAGCAGCCCGGAGGGGGGGCCCTCCTACGAGCAGTACTTC. It translates to CASSPEGGPSYEQYF.